This TCR beta chain came from a study of T-cell memory formation after mild COVID-19. Overall study findings and caveats: The authors left the SARS-CoV-2 specificity of second-wave clones peaking on day 37 unconfirmed.

TCRdb used MiXCR to reprocess the 5' RACE reads, holding one entry per CDR3 protein. The sample yields around 430,000 distinct CDR3 sequences, 16% seen once. The length of the CDR3 is 17 residues. V dropped 0 bases and J dropped 1 base, with 15 bases sitting between them. Per germline, CDR1 LGHNA and CDR2 YSLEER. Comment on this clonotype: Its antigen is currently unknown.

The chain uses TRBV4-3 and TRBJ1-1; D call uncertain. The sequencing input was PBMCs or a T cell subset sorted from them (not recorded which). This receptor was taken from a man younger than 35 who had mild COVID-19 (a few samples of this study predate the infection). Cell type and time point are not known. CDR3 sequence reads: CASSQDSWVWGNTEAFF. The CDR3 bases are TGCGCCAGCAGCCAAGATAGCTGGGTGTGGGGGAACACTGAAGCTTTCTTT.